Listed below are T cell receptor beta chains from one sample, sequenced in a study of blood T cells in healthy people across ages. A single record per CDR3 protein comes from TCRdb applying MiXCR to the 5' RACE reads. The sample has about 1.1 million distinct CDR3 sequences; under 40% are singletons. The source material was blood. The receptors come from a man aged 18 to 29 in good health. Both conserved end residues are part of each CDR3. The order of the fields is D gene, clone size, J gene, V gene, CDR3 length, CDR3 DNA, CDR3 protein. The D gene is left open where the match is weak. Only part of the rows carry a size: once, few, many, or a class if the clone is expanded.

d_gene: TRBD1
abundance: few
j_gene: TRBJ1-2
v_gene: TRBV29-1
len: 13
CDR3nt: TGCAGCGTTGAAAGGGCAGGACAGGATGGCTACACCTTC
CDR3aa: CSVERAGQDGYTF

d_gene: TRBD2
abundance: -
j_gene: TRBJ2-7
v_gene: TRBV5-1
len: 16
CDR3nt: TGCGCCAGCAGCTTGGTGTCGGGGGGAGAATCCTACGAGCAGTACTTC
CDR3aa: CASSLVSGGESYEQYF

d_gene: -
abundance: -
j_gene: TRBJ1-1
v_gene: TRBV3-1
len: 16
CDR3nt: TGTGCCAGCAGCCAAGATTGGAGAGGGTCGAACACTGAAGCTTTCTTT
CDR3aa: CASSQDWRGSNTEAFF

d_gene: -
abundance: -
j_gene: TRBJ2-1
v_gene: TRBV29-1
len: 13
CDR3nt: TGCAGCGTTGAGGGGCAGCCCCAAGAGACCCAGTTCTTC
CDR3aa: CSVEGQPQETQFF

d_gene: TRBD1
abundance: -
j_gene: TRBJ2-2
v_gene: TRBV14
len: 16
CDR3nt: TGTGCCAGCAGCCCGGAGACAGGGTCACACACCGGGGAGCTGTTTTTT
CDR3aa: CASSPETGSHTGELFF

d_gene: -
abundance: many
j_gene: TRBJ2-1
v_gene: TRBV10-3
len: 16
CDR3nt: TGTGCCATCAGTGAGTCGATGGCGGGGACTTACAATGAGCAGTTCTTC
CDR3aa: CAISESMAGTYNEQFF

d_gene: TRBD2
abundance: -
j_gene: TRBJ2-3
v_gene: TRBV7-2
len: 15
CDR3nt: TGTGCCAGCAGCCTACCGACTAGCGACACAGATACGCAGTATTTT
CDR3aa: CASSLPTSDTDTQYF

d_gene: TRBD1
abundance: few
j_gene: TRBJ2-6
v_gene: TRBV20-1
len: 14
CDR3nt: TGCAGTGCTAAACAGGGGCGGGGGGCCAACGTCCTGACTTTC
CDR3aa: CSAKQGRGANVLTF

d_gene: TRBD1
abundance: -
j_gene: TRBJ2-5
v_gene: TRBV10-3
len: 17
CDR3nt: TGTGCCATCGGTGAGTCCTGGATGGACAGGTCCCAAGAGACCCAGTACTTC
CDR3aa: CAIGESWMDRSQETQYF

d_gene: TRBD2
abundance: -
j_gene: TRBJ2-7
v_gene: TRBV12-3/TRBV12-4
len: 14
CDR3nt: TGTGCCAGCAGTCCCCGGGGGGTGGGGTACGAGCAGTACTTC
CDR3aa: CASSPRGVGYEQYF

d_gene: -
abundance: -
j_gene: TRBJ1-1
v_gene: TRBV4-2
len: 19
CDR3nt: TGTGCCAGCAGCCCCCGGGGTGAGGGGTTGTTGGACGGGGGCACTGAAGCTTTCTTT
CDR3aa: CASSPRGEGLLDGGTEAFF

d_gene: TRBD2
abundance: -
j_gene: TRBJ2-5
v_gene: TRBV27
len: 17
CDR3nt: TGTGCCAGCAGTCCTCTAACTAGCGGGGGGGCGTTGGAGACCCAGTACTTC
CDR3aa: CASSPLTSGGALETQYF

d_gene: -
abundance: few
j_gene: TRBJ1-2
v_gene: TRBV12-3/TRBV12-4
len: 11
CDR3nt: TGTGCCAGCAGTCTAGTGAATGGCTACACCTTC
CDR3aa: CASSLVNGYTF

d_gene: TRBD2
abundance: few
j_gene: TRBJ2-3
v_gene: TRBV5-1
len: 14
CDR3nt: TGCGCCTCTGGAACTAGCGGGCCCACAGATACGCAGTATTTT
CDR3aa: CASGTSGPTDTQYF

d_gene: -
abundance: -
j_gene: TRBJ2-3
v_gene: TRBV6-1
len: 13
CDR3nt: TGTGCCAGCAGTGAAGCTGTGGGAGATACGCAGTATTTT
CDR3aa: CASSEAVGDTQYF

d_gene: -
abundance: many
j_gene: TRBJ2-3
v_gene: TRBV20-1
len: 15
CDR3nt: TGCAGTGCTAGAGCCTGGCCCGGGGTCACAGATACGCAGTATTTT
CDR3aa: CSARAWPGVTDTQYF

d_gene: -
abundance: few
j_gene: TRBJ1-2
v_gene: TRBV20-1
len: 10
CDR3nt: TGCAGTGCTAGGGTTGATGGCTACACCTTC
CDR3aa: CSARVDGYTF

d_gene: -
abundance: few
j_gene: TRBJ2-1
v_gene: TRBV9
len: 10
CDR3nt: TGTGCCAGCAGCGGCAATGAGAAGTTCTTC
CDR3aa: CASSGNEKFF

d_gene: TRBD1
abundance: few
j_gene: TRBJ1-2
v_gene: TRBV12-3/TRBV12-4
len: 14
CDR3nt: TGTGCCAGCACCTTAGGGACAGGGACGTCAGGCTACACCTTC
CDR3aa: CASTLGTGTSGYTF

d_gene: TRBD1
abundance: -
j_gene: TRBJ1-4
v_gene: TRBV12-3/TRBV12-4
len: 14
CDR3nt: TGTGCCAGCAGACCCGACAGGGGTGGTGAAAAACTGTTTTTT
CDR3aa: CASRPDRGGEKLFF

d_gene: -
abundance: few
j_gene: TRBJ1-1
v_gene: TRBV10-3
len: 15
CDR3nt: TGTGCCACCGAAGCCTCCACGGGCACGAACACTGAAGCTTTCTTT
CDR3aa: CATEASTGTNTEAFF

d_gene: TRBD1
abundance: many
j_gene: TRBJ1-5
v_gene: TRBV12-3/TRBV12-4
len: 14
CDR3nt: TGTGCCAGCAGGAGGACAGGAGGCAATCAGCCCCAGCATTTT
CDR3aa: CASRRTGGNQPQHF

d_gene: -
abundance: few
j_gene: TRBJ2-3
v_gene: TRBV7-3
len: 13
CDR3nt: TGTGCCAGCAGCCCTTTCCCGGGGGATACGCAGTATTTT
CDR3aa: CASSPFPGDTQYF

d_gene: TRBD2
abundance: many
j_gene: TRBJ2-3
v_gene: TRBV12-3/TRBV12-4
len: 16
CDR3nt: TGTGCCAGCAGTCCCGGACTAGCGGGTAGCACAGATACGCAGTATTTT
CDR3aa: CASSPGLAGSTDTQYF

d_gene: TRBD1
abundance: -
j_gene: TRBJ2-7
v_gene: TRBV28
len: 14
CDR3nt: TGTGCCAGCAGTTTACTTCCAAACAGGGGCGAGCAGTACTTC
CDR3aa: CASSLLPNRGEQYF

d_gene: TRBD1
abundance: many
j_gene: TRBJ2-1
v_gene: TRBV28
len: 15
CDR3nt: TGTGCCAGCAGCCCTGACAGGGGTATATACAATGAGCAGTTCTTC
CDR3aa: CASSPDRGIYNEQFF

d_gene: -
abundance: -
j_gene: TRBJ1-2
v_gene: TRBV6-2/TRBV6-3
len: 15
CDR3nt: TGTGCCAGCAGTTACCCTGACGGGACGGCGTATGGCTACACCTTC
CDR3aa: CASSYPDGTAYGYTF

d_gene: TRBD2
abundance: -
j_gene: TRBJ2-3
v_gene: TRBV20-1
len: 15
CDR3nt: TGCAGTGCTGTCCCTAGCGGGACCTCCACAGATACGCAGTATTTT
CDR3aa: CSAVPSGTSTDTQYF

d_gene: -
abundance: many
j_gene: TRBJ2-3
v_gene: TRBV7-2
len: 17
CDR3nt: TGTGCCAGCAGCTTAGTTGTGGCAGCCAAGAACACAGATACGCAGTATTTT
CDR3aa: CASSLVVAAKNTDTQYF

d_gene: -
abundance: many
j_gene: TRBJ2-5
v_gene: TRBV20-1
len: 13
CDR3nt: TGCAGTGCACCACCTTTCGAGGGGCTTGTGCAGTACTTC
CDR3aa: CSAPPFEGLVQYF

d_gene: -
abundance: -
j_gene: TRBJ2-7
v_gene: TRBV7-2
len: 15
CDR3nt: TGTGCCAGCAGCTTAACTAGGGCCTCCTACAATGAGCAGTACTTC
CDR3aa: CASSLTRASYNEQYF

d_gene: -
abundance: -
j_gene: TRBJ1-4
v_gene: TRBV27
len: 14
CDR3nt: TGTGCCAGCAGTCCAGGGCTTGTAGGGGAAAAACTGTTTTTT
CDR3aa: CASSPGLVGEKLFF

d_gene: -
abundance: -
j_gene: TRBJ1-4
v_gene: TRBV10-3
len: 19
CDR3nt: TGTGCCATCAGTGAGTCGGGAGCCCACCATCCCTGCATCGGTGAAAAACTGTTTTTT
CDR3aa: CAISESGAHHPCIGEKLFF

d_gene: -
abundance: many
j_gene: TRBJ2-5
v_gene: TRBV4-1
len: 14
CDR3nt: TGCGCCAGCAGTCCCGTGGAGGTACAAGAGACCCAGTACTTC
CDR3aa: CASSPVEVQETQYF

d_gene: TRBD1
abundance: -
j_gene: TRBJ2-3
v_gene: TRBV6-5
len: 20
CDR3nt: TGTGCCAGCAGTTATCAATCCGGGACAGGGGGCGGGAGAGACACAGATACGCAGTATTTT
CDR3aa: CASSYQSGTGGGRDTDTQYF

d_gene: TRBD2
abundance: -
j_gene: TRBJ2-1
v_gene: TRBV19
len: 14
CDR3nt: TGTGCCAGTAGTTCCAGGACTAGCGTTAAGGAGCAGTTCTTC
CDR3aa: CASSSRTSVKEQFF

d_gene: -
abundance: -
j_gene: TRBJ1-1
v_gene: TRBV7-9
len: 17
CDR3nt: TGTGCCAGCAGCTTAGGGGCGGGGGGCCTGACTTTAACTGAAGCTTTCTTT
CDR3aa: CASSLGAGGLTLTEAFF

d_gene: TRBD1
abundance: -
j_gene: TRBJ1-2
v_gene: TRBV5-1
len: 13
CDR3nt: TGCGCCAGCAGCGAGGACAGGGTATATGGCTACACCTTC
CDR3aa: CASSEDRVYGYTF

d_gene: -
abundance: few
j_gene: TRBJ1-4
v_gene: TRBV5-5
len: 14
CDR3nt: TGTGCCAGCAGCCCCCGAAAACCTAATGAAAAACTGTTTTTT
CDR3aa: CASSPRKPNEKLFF

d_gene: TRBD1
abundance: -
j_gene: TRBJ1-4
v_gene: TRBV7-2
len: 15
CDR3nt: TGTGCCAGCAGTGGGACAGGGGCCGGTAGTGAAAAACTGTTTTTT
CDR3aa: CASSGTGAGSEKLFF

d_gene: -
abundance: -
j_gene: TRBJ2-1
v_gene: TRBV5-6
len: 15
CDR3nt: TGTGCCAGCAGCTTGGGCGGGGGCGCATGGAATGAGCAGTTCTTC
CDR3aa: CASSLGGGAWNEQFF

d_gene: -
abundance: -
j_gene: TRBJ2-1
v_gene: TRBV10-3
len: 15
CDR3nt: TGTGCCATCAGTGGATATAGGACTTCTCAGGGGGAGCAGTTCTTC
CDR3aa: CAISGYRTSQGEQFF

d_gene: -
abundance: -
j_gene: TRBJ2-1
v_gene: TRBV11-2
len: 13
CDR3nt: TGTGCCAGCAGCCTCTTCTACAACAATGAGCAGTTCTTC
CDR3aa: CASSLFYNNEQFF

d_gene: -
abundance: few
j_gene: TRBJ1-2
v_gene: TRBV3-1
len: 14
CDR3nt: TGTGCCAGCAGCCAAGGTAGAACTAACTATGGCTACACCTTC
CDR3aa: CASSQGRTNYGYTF

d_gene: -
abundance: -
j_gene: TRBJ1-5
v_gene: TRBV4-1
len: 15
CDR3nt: TGCGCCAGCAGCCAAGAATCGAGAGGGATGAAGCCCCAGCATTTT
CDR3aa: CASSQESRGMKPQHF

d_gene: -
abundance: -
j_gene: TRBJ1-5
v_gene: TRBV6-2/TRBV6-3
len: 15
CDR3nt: TGTGCCAGCACTTTGGGACGACGAGGGAATCAGCCCCAGCATTTT
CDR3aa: CASTLGRRGNQPQHF

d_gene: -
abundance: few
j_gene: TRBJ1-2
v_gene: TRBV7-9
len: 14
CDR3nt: TGTGCCAGCAGCTTAGCAGGCAGGCCAAATGGCTACACCTTC
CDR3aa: CASSLAGRPNGYTF

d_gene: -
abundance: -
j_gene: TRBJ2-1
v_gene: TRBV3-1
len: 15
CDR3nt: TGTGCCAGCAGCCAAGATGGGGCAGGGTACAATGAGCAGTTCTTC
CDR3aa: CASSQDGAGYNEQFF

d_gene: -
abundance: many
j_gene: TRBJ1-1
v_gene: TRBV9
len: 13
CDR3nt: TGTGCCAGCAGCGTAGACAAGAACACTGAAGCTTTCTTT
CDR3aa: CASSVDKNTEAFF

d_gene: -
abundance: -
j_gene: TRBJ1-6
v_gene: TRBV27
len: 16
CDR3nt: TGTGCCAGCAGTTTCAGGGGCAGGGGTAACAATTCACCCCTCCACTTT
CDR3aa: CASSFRGRGNNSPLHF

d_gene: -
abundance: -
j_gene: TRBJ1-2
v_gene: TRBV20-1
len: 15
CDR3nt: TGCAGTGCTAGAGCTGGGGACTTAGCTAACTATGGCTACACCTTC
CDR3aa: CSARAGDLANYGYTF

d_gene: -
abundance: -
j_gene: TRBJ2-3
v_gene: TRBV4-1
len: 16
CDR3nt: TGCGCCAGCAGCCCGAGAGCACTAGCTGCCTCCGATACGCAGTATTTT
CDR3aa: CASSPRALAASDTQYF

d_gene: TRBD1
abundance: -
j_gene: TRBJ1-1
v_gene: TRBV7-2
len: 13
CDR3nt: TGTGCCAGCAGCGTAGAGCAGGGGCAGGGGGGTTTCTTT
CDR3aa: CASSVEQGQGGFF